A selection of T cell receptor beta chains follows, all from one sample in a study of blood T cell repertoires in COVID-19. Method: immunoSEQ multiplex PCR; TCRdb's copy keeps in-frame clones and lacks some. The table lists about 280,000 clones, roughly 87% of them singletons. The sequencing input was PBMCs or T cells enriched from blood (not recorded which). These receptors were taken from a woman aged 25 to 39 who had recovered from COVID-19. The CDR3 runs from the conserved cysteine through the conserved F or W. Fields, in order: J gene, V gene, D gene, clone size, CDR3 protein, CDR3 DNA. The D gene is left open where the match is weak. A row's size may be missing; if present it is once, few, many or a size class.

>TRBJ1-2|TRBV18|.|.
CASSLFQEEAGYTF
TGTGCCAGCTCACTCTTCCAGGAGGAAGCAGGCTACACCTTC
>TRBJ2-7|TRBV10-2|TRBD1|few
CASTTDRASYEQYF
TGCGCCAGCACCACCGACAGGGCCTCCTACGAGCAGTACTTC
>TRBJ2-7|TRBV18|.|.
CASSPPGQSSYEQYF
TGTGCCAGCTCACCACCTGGACAGAGCTCCTACGAGCAGTACTTC
>TRBJ2-7|TRBV27|TRBD2|once
CASSWASGPYYEQYF
TGTGCCAGCAGTTGGGCTAGCGGCCCTTACTACGAGCAGTACTTC
>TRBJ1-1|TRBV6-2/TRBV6-3|.|.
CASSPPPGTEAFF
TGTGCCAGCAGTCCCCCCCCCGGCACTGAAGCTTTCTTT
>TRBJ2-3|TRBV9|.|.
CASSVGVSTDTQYF
TGTGCCAGCAGCGTGGGCGTTAGCACAGATACGCAGTATTTT
>TRBJ1-6|TRBV9|.|.
CASSVESQGNSPLHF
TGTGCCAGCAGCGTAGAATCGCAGGGTAATTCACCCCTCCACTTT
>TRBJ1-2|TRBV9|TRBD1|many
CASSLQDRALFYTF
TGTGCCAGCAGCTTACAGGACAGGGCCCTATTTTACACCTTC
>TRBJ2-7|TRBV7-9|.|.
CASSPRLVAEQYF
TGTGCCAGCAGCCCACGACTAGTTGCCGAGCAGTACTTC
>TRBJ1-2|TRBV30|.|once
CAWIPKGWGFYGYTF
TGTGCCTGGATCCCAAAAGGGTGGGGCTTCTATGGCTACACCTTC
>TRBJ1-1|TRBV27|.|once
CASSFAGGTEAFF
TGTGCCAGCAGTTTTGCGGGGGGCACTGAAGCTTTCTTT
>TRBJ1-3|TRBV20-1|.|.
CSARQGNTIYF
TGCAGTGCTAGGCAGGGTAACACCATATATTTT
>TRBJ1-6|TRBV28|TRBD1|.
CASSLIAGTVNSPLHF
TGTGCCAGCAGCCTTATAGCGGGGACAGTTAATTCACCCCTCCACTTT
>TRBJ2-5|TRBV5-1|TRBD1|.
CASSLGDRGHGETQYF
TGCGCCAGCAGCTTGGGGGACAGGGGGCACGGTGAGACCCAGTACTTC
>TRBJ1-4|TRBV7-9|.|.
CASGVDILNEKLFF
TGTGCCAGCGGCGTGGACATATTAAATGAAAAACTGTTTTTT
>TRBJ2-3|TRBV9|TRBD2|.
CASSVIGGAADTQYF
TGTGCCAGCAGCGTAATCGGGGGGGCGGCAGATACGCAGTATTTT
>TRBJ2-1|TRBV19|.|once
CASSIIPRTVYNEQFF
TGTGCCAGTAGTATAATTCCAAGGACAGTCTACAATGAGCAGTTCTTC
>TRBJ2-1|TRBV11-3|TRBD1|.
CASSLAIRDSAYNEQFF
TGTGCCAGCAGCTTAGCCATCCGGGACAGCGCCTACAATGAGCAGTTCTTC
>TRBJ2-7|TRBV18|.|.
CASSVLFDEQYF
TGTGCCAGCTCAGTTCTTTTCGACGAGCAGTACTTC
>TRBJ2-3|TRBV9|.|once
CASSVGLAAPDTQYF
TGTGCCAGCAGCGTAGGTCTAGCCGCCCCAGATACGCAGTATTTT
>TRBJ1-1|TRBV18|.|.
CASSQLEKGLGTEAFF
TGTGCCAGCTCCCAATTAGAGAAGGGGCTGGGCACTGAAGCTTTCTTT
>TRBJ1-1|TRBV12-3/TRBV12-4|.|once
CASSTEIGTEAFF
TGTGCCAGCAGTACCGAGATTGGCACTGAAGCTTTCTTT
>TRBJ1-2|TRBV7-2|.|.
CASSLDGLYGYTF
TGTGCCAGCAGCTTGGACGGACTCTATGGCTACACCTTC
>TRBJ2-7|TRBV23-1|TRBD2|.
CASKLTGTRDSYEQYF
TGCGCCAGCAAACTTACCGGGACTAGGGACTCCTACGAGCAGTACTTC
>TRBJ2-6|TRBV3-1/TRBV3-2|.|few
CASSQSSGANVLTF
TGTGCCAGCAGCCAGAGCTCTGGGGCCAACGTCCTGACTTTC
>TRBJ2-3|TRBV6-4|TRBD1|.
CASSGGQGLTDTQYF
TGTGCCAGCAGTGGGGGACAGGGGCTCACAGATACGCAGTATTTT
>TRBJ2-5|TRBV12-3/TRBV12-4|.|.
CASSLSVGRTQYF
TGTGCCAGCAGTTTATCAGTGGGGAGGACCCAGTACTTC
>TRBJ1-1|TRBV7-9|.|once
CASETGGNTEAFF
TGTGCCAGCGAGACAGGAGGCAACACTGAAGCTTTCTTT